A single sample gave rise to the 10 T cell receptor beta chains below, sequenced in a study of blood T cell repertoires in COVID-19. Clones were sequenced by immunoSEQ multiplex PCR, and TCRdb holds only the in-frame ones, with some missing. The table shows 60,000 to 90,000 clones, with approximately 92% occurring only once. The sequencing sample was made of peripheral blood. The receptor set was obtained from a woman aged 80 or over with acute or convalescent COVID-19.

The genes are TRBV6-2 or TRBV6-3 and TRBJ2-2, with D possibly TRBD2 on 5 matching bases. V dropped 6 bases and J dropped 4 bases, with 18 bases sitting between them. Germline V gene data show CDR1 as MNHEY and CDR2 as SVGEGT. The length of the CDR3 is 16 residues. The CDR3 protein is CASSLDGEEGTGELFF. Written as DNA, the CDR3 is TGTGCCAGCAGCCTTGACGGGGAAGAGGGCACCGGGGAGCTGTTTTTT.

The genes are TRBV9 and TRBJ2-3; maybe TRBD2 (6 bases). Trimming took off 2 bases at V and 8 bases at J, with 18 bases between the two ends. Germline V lookup: CDR1 SGDLS, CDR2 YYNGEE. CDR3 length: 15 amino acids. CDR3 nucleotides: TGTGCCAGCAGCGTGAGGGGTCAGGACGGGGGTACGCAGTATTTT. Amino acids: CASSVRGQDGGTQYF.

The chain recombines TRBV6-2 or TRBV6-3 with TRBJ1-1; D gene uncertain. Germline V CDR1 and CDR2: MNHEY, SVGEGT. CDR3 size: 13 residues. Trimming left V 2 bases short and J 5 bases short, with 9 bases between. CDR3 sequence: CASSYPMETEAFF. The CDR3 DNA reads as TGTGCCAGCAGTTACCCCATGGAGACTGAAGCTTTCTTT.

The chain joins TRBV5-4 to TRBJ2-3; 9 nucleotides agree with TRBD2. CDR3 length equals 15 residues. Trimming took 0 bases from V and 1 from J; bases not matched to a gene: 0. The germline CDR1 and CDR2 sequences are SGHNT and YYREEE (reference sequence). CDR3: CASSLASGGTDTQYF. The CDR3 DNA reads TGTGCCAGCAGCTTGGCTAGCGGGGGCACAGATACGCAGTATTTT.

The chain couples TRBV4-2 to TRBJ2-1; D possibly corresponds to TRBD2 (5 bases). Germline CDR1 is LGHNA and CDR2 is YNFKEQ. V lost 0 bases, J lost 6 bases, and 12 bases lay in between. The CDR3 has 15 residues. For the CDR3, the DNA is TGTGCCAGCAGCCAAGATCTTTTCGCGGGCAATGAGCAGTTCTTC. This codes for CASSQDLFAGNEQFF.

The rearrangement links TRBV19 to TRBJ2-7; 11 bases align to TRBD2. The CDR3 is 14 amino acids. The germline V gene has CDR1 LNHDA and CDR2 SQIVND (reference sequence). Trimming cost V 6 bases and J 4 bases; bases outside gene matches: 5. The CDR3 protein is CASSVTSGAYEQYF. CDR3 sequence (DNA): TGTGCCAGTAGCGTGACTAGCGGGGCGTACGAGCAGTACTTC.

The chain carries TRBV4-3 and TRBJ1-1; the D is unclear. This CDR3 spans 14 amino acids. V lost 0 bases and J 5 bases, leaving 10 bases between the germline ends. Per the germline V gene, CDR1 is LGHNA and CDR2 is YSLEER. CDR3: CASSQELRGTEAFF. Written as DNA, the CDR3 is TGCGCCAGCAGCCAAGAGCTTCGGGGAACTGAAGCTTTCTTT.

This rearrangement joins TRBV6-5 to TRBJ1-3; possibly TRBD1 for D (6 bases). The V and J ends lost 6 bases and 8 bases respectively, with 17 bases between them. The length of the CDR3 is 14 residues. Per the germline V gene, CDR1 is MNHEY and CDR2 is SVGAGI. The CDR3 loop is CASSRQDQADTIYF. DNA for the CDR3: TGTGCCAGCAGCAGACAGGACCAGGCGGACACCATATATTTT.

This chain joins TRBV6-5 and TRBJ2-3; the D gene is possibly TRBD1 (5 bases). Deletions cut 6 bases from V and 8 bases from J, with 15 bases between. Germline values: CDR1 MNHEY, CDR2 SVGAGI. The CDR3 extends over 13 amino acids. The CDR3 reads CASRPAARATQYF. The DNA of the CDR3 is TGTGCCAGCAGACCCGCGGCCAGGGCTACGCAGTATTTT.

J is TRBJ1-2 and V is TRBV5-1, with TRBD1 matching over 10 bases. Germline V CDR1 and CDR2: SGHRS, YFSETQ. V was clipped by 4 bases and J by 0 bases; unmatched bases: 3. The CDR3 is 15 amino acids. CDR3 coding DNA: TGCGCCAGCAGCCCGGGGACAGGGGCTAACTATGGCTACACCTTC. Its protein is CASSPGTGANYGYTF.